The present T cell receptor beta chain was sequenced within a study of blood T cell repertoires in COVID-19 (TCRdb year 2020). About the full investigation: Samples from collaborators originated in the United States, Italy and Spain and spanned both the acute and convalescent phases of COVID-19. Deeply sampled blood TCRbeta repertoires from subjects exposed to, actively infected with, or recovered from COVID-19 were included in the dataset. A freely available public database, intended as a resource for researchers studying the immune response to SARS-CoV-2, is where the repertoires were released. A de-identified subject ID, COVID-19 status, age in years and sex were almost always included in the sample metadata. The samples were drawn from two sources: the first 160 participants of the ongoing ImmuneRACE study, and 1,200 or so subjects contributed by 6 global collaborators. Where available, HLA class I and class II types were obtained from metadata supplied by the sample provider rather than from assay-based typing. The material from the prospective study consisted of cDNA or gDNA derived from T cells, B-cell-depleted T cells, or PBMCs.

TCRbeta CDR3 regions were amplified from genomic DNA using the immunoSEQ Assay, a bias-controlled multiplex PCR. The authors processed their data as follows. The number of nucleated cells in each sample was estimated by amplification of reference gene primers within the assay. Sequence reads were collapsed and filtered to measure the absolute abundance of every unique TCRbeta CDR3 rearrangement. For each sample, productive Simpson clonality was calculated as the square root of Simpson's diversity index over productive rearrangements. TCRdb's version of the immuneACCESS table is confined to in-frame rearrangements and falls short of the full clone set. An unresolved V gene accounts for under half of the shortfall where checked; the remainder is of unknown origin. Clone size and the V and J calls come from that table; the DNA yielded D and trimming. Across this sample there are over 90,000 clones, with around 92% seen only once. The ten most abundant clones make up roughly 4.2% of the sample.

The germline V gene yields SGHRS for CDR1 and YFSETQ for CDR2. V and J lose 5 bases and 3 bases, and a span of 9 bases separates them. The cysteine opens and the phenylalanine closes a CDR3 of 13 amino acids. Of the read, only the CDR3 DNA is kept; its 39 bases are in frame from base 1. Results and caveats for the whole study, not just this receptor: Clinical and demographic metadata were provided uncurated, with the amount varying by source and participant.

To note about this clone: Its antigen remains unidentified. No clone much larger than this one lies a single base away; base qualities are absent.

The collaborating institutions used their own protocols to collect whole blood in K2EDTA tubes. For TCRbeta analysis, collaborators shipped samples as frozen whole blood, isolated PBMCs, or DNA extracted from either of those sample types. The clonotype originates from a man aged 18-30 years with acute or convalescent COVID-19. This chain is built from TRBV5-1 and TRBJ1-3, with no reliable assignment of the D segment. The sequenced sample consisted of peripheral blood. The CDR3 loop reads CASSFGGGNTIYF. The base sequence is TGCGCCAGCAGTTTCGGAGGTGGAAACACCATATATTTT.